A selection of T cell receptor beta chains follows, all from one sample in a study of T cell repertoires in cytomegalovirus infection. One entry per CDR3 protein results from TCRdb running MiXCR on the reads. The table has more than 140,000 distinct CDR3 sequences, about 6.5% seen once. Sequencing input: PBMCs. Source of these receptors: a human donor in good health (CMV status not recorded). Some clones in this sample may be carry-over from other donors' samples. Each CDR3 is given with its conserved first and last residue.

j_call | v_call | cdr3_length | cdr3_aa
TRBJ2-3 | TRBV4-3 | 17 | CASSQVVAGGPTDTQYF
TRBJ1-1 | TRBV29-1 | 15 | CSASVSPTISTEAFF
TRBJ1-1 | TRBV20-1 | 11 | CSANREAEAFF
TRBJ2-7 | TRBV7-9 | 17 | CASSLRGGPQGVGEQYF
TRBJ1-1 | TRBV28 | 13 | CASRGRGDTEAFF
TRBJ1-6 | TRBV27 | 15 | CASSQQVMDNSPLHF
TRBJ2-5 | TRBV2 | 15 | CASSEASGFQETQYF
TRBJ1-1 | TRBV3-1 | 17 | CASSQDPGNLVNTEAFF
TRBJ2-1 | TRBV4-3 | 15 | CASSQESGGVGEQFF
TRBJ2-5 | TRBV11-2 | 16 | CASSLGGGGYQETQYF
TRBJ1-2 | TRBV28 | 12 | CASSLLRGGYTF
TRBJ1-5 | TRBV7-6 | 15 | CASSLTGGRDQPQHF
TRBJ1-1 | TRBV5-1 | 13 | CASSHGAMPEAFF